This T cell receptor beta chain derives from a study of PD-1 blockade in classical Hodgkin lymphoma. Clones were sequenced by immunoSEQ multiplex PCR, and TCRdb holds only the in-frame ones, with some missing. The sample contains about 44,000 clones, roughly two thirds of which appear only once. Study results and caveats: It was among complete responders that baseline diversity resembled that of newly diagnosed patients.

The time point: cycle 4 day 1 (C4D1), after 5 to 7 weeks of nivolumab. Each patient's relapse followed autologous stem cell transplantation, and brentuximab vedotin exposure varied. About this clone itself: Its antigen is not identified.

This receptor was obtained from a human donor with classical Hodgkin lymphoma. The source was peripheral blood mononuclear cells (PBMCs), collected before the fourth cycle of nivolumab.

The CDR3 here is CASSLDGSSSYNEQFF. In DNA, the CDR3 is TGCGCCAGCAGCTTGGATGGGAGTAGCTCCTACAATGAGCAGTTCTTC. The gene calls are TRBV5-1 and TRBJ2-1, with D possibly TRBD2 on 5 matching bases. Germline assignment: CDR1 SGHRS and CDR2 YFSETQ. With 0 bases removed from V and 0 bases from J, the gap between germline ends came to 10 bases. The CDR3 consists of 16 residues.